The rows below give T cell receptor beta chains drawn from one sample of a study of T cells in localized non-small cell lung cancer. Only in-frame clones appear in the TCRdb table, and some are missing; sequencing was by immunoSEQ multiplex PCR. The sample has 55,000 or so clones; 80% are singletons. The sequencing used PBMCs, collected before any cancer treatment. Receptors were obtained from a woman aged 40 to 75 with stage II lung adenocarcinoma. Each CDR3 is given with its conserved first and last residue. D genes are given only for firm matches. Clone size is shown for a subset of rows, as once, few, many or a class of expanded clone.

V gene: TRBV5-6
clone size: -
D gene: -
J gene: TRBJ2-1
CDR3 DNA: TGTGCCAGCAGCTTCAAGGGTAATGAGCAGTTCTTC
CDR3 protein: CASSFKGNEQFF

V gene: TRBV5-1
clone size: once
D gene: -
J gene: TRBJ2-3
CDR3 DNA: TGCGCCAGCAGCTTCTCTAGCGATACAGATACGCAGTATTTT
CDR3 protein: CASSFSSDTDTQYF

V gene: TRBV18
clone size: few
D gene: -
J gene: TRBJ1-2
CDR3 DNA: TGTGCCAGCTCACCACAGCCGGGACAAGTATATGGCTACACCTTC
CDR3 protein: CASSPQPGQVYGYTF

V gene: TRBV28
clone size: -
D gene: -
J gene: TRBJ1-1
CDR3 DNA: TGTGCCAGCAGTTTATGGGCCTCGGGGACTGAAGCTTTCTTT
CDR3 protein: CASSLWASGTEAFF

V gene: TRBV11-1
clone size: few
D gene: -
J gene: TRBJ1-1
CDR3 DNA: TGTGCCACCCGGACAGCAAATGAAGCTTTCTTT
CDR3 protein: CATRTANEAFF

V gene: TRBV6-5
clone size: -
D gene: -
J gene: TRBJ2-1
CDR3 DNA: TGTGCCAGTTGTGACAGGACATCCTACAATGAGCAGTTCTTC
CDR3 protein: CASCDRTSYNEQFF

V gene: TRBV28
clone size: -
D gene: -
J gene: TRBJ1-4
CDR3 DNA: TGTGCCAGCAGTTTATCAGGGGCGGATGAAAAACTGTTTTTT
CDR3 protein: CASSLSGADEKLFF

V gene: TRBV4-2
clone size: -
D gene: TRBD2
J gene: TRBJ2-7
CDR3 DNA: TGTGCCAGCAGCCAAGCCACTAGCGGGGGTACCTACGAGCAGTACTTC
CDR3 protein: CASSQATSGGTYEQYF

V gene: TRBV5-1
clone size: -
D gene: TRBD1
J gene: TRBJ2-7
CDR3 DNA: TGCGCCAGCAGCTTCGGGTTCCAGGGGGCCGGGGAGCAGTACTTC
CDR3 protein: CASSFGFQGAGEQYF

V gene: TRBV2
clone size: -
D gene: -
J gene: TRBJ2-7
CDR3 DNA: TGTGCCAGCAGTCCGAATCGGGGTTTCTACGAGCAGTACTTC
CDR3 protein: CASSPNRGFYEQYF

V gene: TRBV7-8
clone size: -
D gene: TRBD1
J gene: TRBJ1-1
CDR3 DNA: TGTGCCAGCAGCTTGACAGGGGGGAAGGACACTGAAGCTTTCTTT
CDR3 protein: CASSLTGGKDTEAFF

V gene: TRBV13
clone size: medium-sized
D gene: TRBD1
J gene: TRBJ2-1
CDR3 DNA: TGTGCCAGCAGCCCCTTGGGACAGAACTCCTACAATGAGCAGTTCTTC
CDR3 protein: CASSPLGQNSYNEQFF

V gene: TRBV19
clone size: -
D gene: -
J gene: TRBJ2-1
CDR3 DNA: TGTGCCAGTAGTGTAGTGGGTGAGCAGTTCTTC
CDR3 protein: CASSVVGEQFF

V gene: TRBV6-5
clone size: -
D gene: TRBD1
J gene: TRBJ1-1
CDR3 DNA: TGTGCCAGCAGTTATGGGACAGGGAGGGGCACTGAAGCTTTCTTT
CDR3 protein: CASSYGTGRGTEAFF

V gene: TRBV2
clone size: -
D gene: -
J gene: TRBJ2-5
CDR3 DNA: TGTGCCAGCAGTGAAACGGGGTCCCGGGAGACCCAGTACTTC
CDR3 protein: CASSETGSRETQYF

V gene: TRBV19
clone size: -
D gene: -
J gene: TRBJ1-3
CDR3 DNA: TGTGCCAGTAAAAAACTTGGGCTAAACACCATATATTTT
CDR3 protein: CASKKLGLNTIYF

V gene: TRBV18
clone size: -
D gene: TRBD2
J gene: TRBJ2-1
CDR3 DNA: TGTGCCAGCTCAATACGGGCGGGGGCCTACAATGAGCAGTTCTTC
CDR3 protein: CASSIRAGAYNEQFF

V gene: TRBV19
clone size: -
D gene: TRBD1
J gene: TRBJ2-5
CDR3 DNA: TGTGCCAGCATGGACAGGGTAGAGACCCAGTACTTC
CDR3 protein: CASMDRVETQYF

V gene: TRBV28
clone size: -
D gene: -
J gene: TRBJ1-2
CDR3 DNA: TGTGCCAGCAGGGCCACTGGGAGCTATGGCTACACCTTC
CDR3 protein: CASRATGSYGYTF

V gene: TRBV5-4
clone size: -
D gene: TRBD1
J gene: TRBJ2-7
CDR3 DNA: TGTGCCAGCAGCTTGGCCGGGACAGGGGATTTGGAGTACTTC
CDR3 protein: CASSLAGTGDLEYF

V gene: TRBV6-1
clone size: -
D gene: -
J gene: TRBJ1-5
CDR3 DNA: TGTGCCAGCTCGTGGACTTTCAATCAGCCCCAGCATTTT
CDR3 protein: CASSWTFNQPQHF

V gene: TRBV19
clone size: -
D gene: -
J gene: TRBJ2-3
CDR3 DNA: TGTGCCAGTAGTGTGGCTGGAGATACGCAGTATTTT
CDR3 protein: CASSVAGDTQYF

V gene: TRBV18
clone size: -
D gene: -
J gene: TRBJ2-5
CDR3 DNA: TGTGCCAGCTCACCATCAAGGGCAGGCGGCCGGGAGACCCAGTACTTC
CDR3 protein: CASSPSRAGGRETQYF

V gene: TRBV30
clone size: -
D gene: TRBD1
J gene: TRBJ1-4
CDR3 DNA: TGTGCCTGGAGTCCGACCCGACAGGGAAGGTTTAATGAAAAACTGTTTTTT
CDR3 protein: CAWSPTRQGRFNEKLFF

V gene: TRBV5-6
clone size: -
D gene: -
J gene: TRBJ1-1
CDR3 DNA: TGTACCAGCAGCTTGCTGGCGGAAAACACTGAAGCTTTCTTT
CDR3 protein: CTSSLLAENTEAFF

V gene: TRBV30
clone size: -
D gene: -
J gene: TRBJ2-1
CDR3 DNA: TGTGCCTGGAGTGTAGGTCCTGGGACTCCTTACAATGAGCAGTTCTTC
CDR3 protein: CAWSVGPGTPYNEQFF

V gene: TRBV10-3
clone size: once
D gene: -
J gene: TRBJ1-2
CDR3 DNA: TGTGCCCCGCCGGGCCCCTGCGCCTATGGCTACACCTTC
CDR3 protein: CAPPGPCAYGYTF

V gene: TRBV12-5
clone size: -
D gene: -
J gene: TRBJ1-2
CDR3 DNA: TGTGCTAGTGGTTTGGTAATAGGGGCACAGGGATATGGCTACACCTTC
CDR3 protein: CASGLVIGAQGYGYTF

V gene: TRBV5-4
clone size: -
D gene: TRBD2
J gene: TRBJ2-3
CDR3 DNA: TGTGCCAGCAGCCTACTAGCGGGGGGGGCGGATACGCAGTATTTT
CDR3 protein: CASSLLAGGADTQYF

V gene: TRBV18
clone size: -
D gene: -
J gene: TRBJ1-1
CDR3 DNA: TGTGCCAGCTCACCACGAGTAGCCACTGAAGCTTTCTTT
CDR3 protein: CASSPRVATEAFF

V gene: TRBV9
clone size: -
D gene: -
J gene: TRBJ2-5
CDR3 DNA: TGTGCCAGCAGCGCCTTCGGAGGGGCGCGGGAGACCCAGTACTTC
CDR3 protein: CASSAFGGARETQYF

V gene: TRBV30
clone size: once
D gene: -
J gene: TRBJ1-2
CDR3 DNA: TGTGCCTGGAGTCCGACGTCCATCAGGGGCTACACCTTC
CDR3 protein: CAWSPTSIRGYTF

V gene: TRBV19
clone size: -
D gene: -
J gene: TRBJ2-5
CDR3 DNA: TGTGCCACTACAGGGTTAGGCGAGACCCAGTACTTC
CDR3 protein: CATTGLGETQYF

V gene: TRBV19
clone size: -
D gene: TRBD1
J gene: TRBJ1-5
CDR3 DNA: TGTGCCAGTAGTATCGGGGACAGGACCAAGCATTTT
CDR3 protein: CASSIGDRTKHF

V gene: TRBV18
clone size: -
D gene: -
J gene: TRBJ2-5
CDR3 DNA: TGTGCCAGCGCAGCGGGGGCAGGGGGCGCAGGAGAGACCCAGTACTTC
CDR3 protein: CASAAGAGGAGETQYF

V gene: TRBV7-9
clone size: -
D gene: TRBD1
J gene: TRBJ1-2
CDR3 DNA: TGTGCCAGCAGTCGCGACAGGGAAGATGGCTACACCTTC
CDR3 protein: CASSRDREDGYTF

V gene: TRBV27
clone size: -
D gene: -
J gene: TRBJ2-7
CDR3 DNA: TGTGCCAGCAGTCAAAACGCTCGCAGGGAGTACGAGCAGTACTTC
CDR3 protein: CASSQNARREYEQYF

V gene: TRBV6-5
clone size: -
D gene: TRBD1
J gene: TRBJ1-1
CDR3 DNA: TGTGCCAGCAGTTGGGACAGGGGAAACACTGAAGCTTTCTTT
CDR3 protein: CASSWDRGNTEAFF

V gene: TRBV4-1
clone size: -
D gene: -
J gene: TRBJ1-5
CDR3 DNA: TGCGCCAGCAGCCAGGAGGGGGGAGGTCAGCCCCAGCATTTT
CDR3 protein: CASSQEGGGQPQHF

V gene: TRBV25-1
clone size: -
D gene: -
J gene: TRBJ2-3
CDR3 DNA: TGTGCCAGCAGTCGGGGCTGGGGCAGCACAGATACGCAGTATTTT
CDR3 protein: CASSRGWGSTDTQYF

V gene: TRBV19
clone size: -
D gene: TRBD1
J gene: TRBJ1-5
CDR3 DNA: TGTGCCAGCTTTGGACAGGGGGAGACGGCCGATCAGCCCCAGCATTTT
CDR3 protein: CASFGQGETADQPQHF

V gene: TRBV25-1
clone size: -
D gene: TRBD1
J gene: TRBJ2-7
CDR3 DNA: TGTGCCAGCACACGGGACAGCTCCTACGAGCAGTACTTC
CDR3 protein: CASTRDSSYEQYF

V gene: TRBV11-2
clone size: -
D gene: -
J gene: TRBJ2-7
CDR3 DNA: TGTGCCAGCAGCCCCCCCCCGGGATACGAGCAGTACTTC
CDR3 protein: CASSPPPGYEQYF

V gene: TRBV6-6
clone size: -
D gene: TRBD2
J gene: TRBJ2-5
CDR3 DNA: TGTGCCAGCATTCAGTCGGGGGGGCCGGAGACCCAGTACTTC
CDR3 protein: CASIQSGGPETQYF

V gene: TRBV5-6
clone size: -
D gene: -
J gene: TRBJ2-1
CDR3 DNA: TGTGCCAGCAGCTTGGAGGGACCGGTCGAGCAGTTCTTC
CDR3 protein: CASSLEGPVEQFF

V gene: TRBV18
clone size: -
D gene: -
J gene: TRBJ1-1
CDR3 DNA: TGTGCCAGCTCACTGGGGACGGGGAACACTGAAGCTTTCTTT
CDR3 protein: CASSLGTGNTEAFF

V gene: TRBV6-1
clone size: once
D gene: TRBD2
J gene: TRBJ2-3
CDR3 DNA: TGTGCCAGCACCTGGGAGGGGCCAGATACGCAGTATTTT
CDR3 protein: CASTWEGPDTQYF

V gene: TRBV6-1
clone size: -
D gene: -
J gene: TRBJ1-1
CDR3 DNA: TGTGCCAGCAGTCAACCCCGGACTGAAGCTTTCTTT
CDR3 protein: CASSQPRTEAFF

V gene: TRBV6-6
clone size: few
D gene: -
J gene: TRBJ1-5
CDR3 DNA: TGTGCCAGCACCCCCGAATGGGGTAGCAATCAGCCCCAGCATTTT
CDR3 protein: CASTPEWGSNQPQHF

V gene: TRBV15
clone size: -
D gene: TRBD1
J gene: TRBJ2-2
CDR3 DNA: TGTGCCACCAGCCGGACCGACAGGGACACCGGGGAGCTGTTTTTT
CDR3 protein: CATSRTDRDTGELFF

V gene: TRBV2
clone size: -
D gene: TRBD2
J gene: TRBJ2-5
CDR3 DNA: TGTGCCAGCAGCGCTAGCGGTTGGTACCAAGAGACCCAGTACTTC
CDR3 protein: CASSASGWYQETQYF

V gene: TRBV30
clone size: -
D gene: -
J gene: TRBJ1-2
CDR3 DNA: TGTGCCTGGAGTCCACAGGGCGGCTATGGCTACACCTTC
CDR3 protein: CAWSPQGGYGYTF

V gene: TRBV10-3
clone size: -
D gene: TRBD1
J gene: TRBJ1-1
CDR3 DNA: TGTGCCATCAGACAGACAGGGGCCGACACTGAAGCTTTCTTT
CDR3 protein: CAIRQTGADTEAFF

V gene: TRBV6-5
clone size: -
D gene: -
J gene: TRBJ1-5
CDR3 DNA: TGTGCCAGCAGTCCCGACTTGGCTAGCAATCAGCCCCAGCATTTT
CDR3 protein: CASSPDLASNQPQHF

V gene: TRBV6-5
clone size: -
D gene: -
J gene: TRBJ1-5
CDR3 DNA: TGTGCCAGCAGTTCGGGGCCGAGTCAGCCCCAGCATTTT
CDR3 protein: CASSSGPSQPQHF

V gene: TRBV6-1
clone size: -
D gene: -
J gene: TRBJ1-3
CDR3 DNA: TGTGCCAGCAGTGCATCTGGAAACACCATATATTTT
CDR3 protein: CASSASGNTIYF

V gene: TRBV9
clone size: -
D gene: -
J gene: TRBJ1-4
CDR3 DNA: TGTGCCAGCAGCGAGGTCGGGGTGGGAGAAAAACTGTTTTTT
CDR3 protein: CASSEVGVGEKLFF

V gene: TRBV27
clone size: -
D gene: -
J gene: TRBJ1-6
CDR3 DNA: TGTGCCAGCAGCACACGGGAGACTTCACCCCTCCACTTT
CDR3 protein: CASSTRETSPLHF

V gene: TRBV29-1
clone size: -
D gene: -
J gene: TRBJ2-7
CDR3 DNA: TGCAGCGTAGGGTCCCAGGCGGGGTTGTACGAGCAGTACTTC
CDR3 protein: CSVGSQAGLYEQYF

V gene: TRBV21-1
clone size: -
D gene: -
J gene: TRBJ1-3
CDR3 DNA: TGTGCCAGCCCCAGACAGGATGGGCACTCTGGAAACACCATATATTTT
CDR3 protein: CASPRQDGHSGNTIYF